The 25 T cell receptor beta chains given below trace back to one sample, sequenced in a study of early T cells in non-severe SARS-CoV-2 infection. TCRdb reanalysed the 5' RACE reads using MiXCR and keeps one entry per CDR3 protein. The top ten clones hold about 3% of a sample with tens of thousands of distinct CDR3 sequences, less than 15% of them seen once. Sequencing was done on a sample of whole blood. The receptor set was obtained from an adult who was a healthcare worker with PCR-confirmed SARS-CoV-2 infection or an uninfected control (not recorded which).

This clonotype was detected only a few times. The genes are TRBV18 and TRBJ2-7, with 11 bases aligning to TRBD1. V gave up 0 bases and J gave up 4 bases; unmatched junction bases: 5. This CDR3 region has 16 residues. In germline, CDR1 is KGHSH, CDR2 LQKENI. CDR3 in amino acids: CASSPPGTGGVYEQYF. CDR3 in DNA: TGTGCCAGCTCACCACCGGGGACAGGGGGGGTATACGAGCAGTACTTC.

The genes are TRBV2 and TRBJ2-3; perhaps TRBD2 as D (6 bases). Germline-derived CDR1 and CDR2 are SNHLY and FYNNEI. With 3 bases removed from V and 3 bases from J, the gap between germline ends came to 13 bases. This CDR3 is 15 amino acids long. The CDR3 sequence is CASSDPGGRTDTQYF. Written as DNA, the CDR3 is TGTGCCAGCAGTGACCCCGGAGGGAGAACAGATACGCAGTATTTT.

The V gene is TRBV29-1, the J gene TRBJ2-1; 8 bases fit TRBD1. The germline V gene has CDR1 SQVTM and CDR2 ANQGSEA. V dropped 6 bases and J dropped 6; count of bases not matched to a gene: 10. The CDR3 contains 14 residues. The CDR3 protein is CSVAKDRGSNEQFF. DNA for the CDR3: TGCAGCGTCGCTAAAGACAGGGGCAGCAATGAGCAGTTCTTC.

This clonotype was detected a few times. The chain joins TRBV5-1 to TRBJ2-7; 9 bases line up with TRBD2. After removal of 0 bases from V and 2 bases from J, the junction contained 6 bases not matched to a gene. The germline V gene encodes CDR1 SGHRS and CDR2 YFSETQ. CDR3 length equals 16 residues. CDR3 protein: CASSLEASGDPYEQYF. In DNA form, the CDR3 reads TGCGCCAGCAGCTTGGAGGCTAGCGGGGACCCCTACGAGCAGTACTTC.

V is TRBV7-2 and J is TRBJ2-3, with D perhaps TRBD2 (6 bases). This CDR3 spans 15 amino acids. V lost 8 bases to trimming and J lost 0 bases, with 15 bases between them. Germline-derived CDR1 and CDR2 are SGHTA and FQGNSA. CDR3 sequence: CASGDTGTSTDTQYF. The CDR3 DNA follows: TGTGCCAGCGGGGATACCGGGACTAGCACAGATACGCAGTATTTT. The full variable domain, rest sourced from reference TRBV7-2 and TRBJ2-3, is GAGVSQSPSNKVTEKGKDVELRCDPISGHTALYWYRQSLGQGLEFLIYFQGNSAPDKSGLPSDRFSAERTGGSVSTLTIQRTQQEDSAVYLCASGDTGTSTDTQYFGPGTRLTVL.

CDR3 in amino acids: CASHWGQDLPGELFF. DNA for the CDR3: TGTGCCAGTCATTGGGGACAGGACCTCCCCGGGGAGCTGTTTTTT. The V call is TRBV19, the J call TRBJ2-2; 8 nucleotides align to TRBD1. The V gene's germline CDR1 is LNHDA and CDR2 SQIVND (reference sequence). The CDR3 loop spans 15 amino acids. V lost 8 bases to trimming and J lost 6 bases; unmatched junction nucleotides: 11.

This clonotype was seen a handful of times. This chain links TRBV5-1 with TRBJ1-2; D is uncertain. CDR3 length: 13 residues. CDR1 SGHRS and CDR2 YFSETQ come from the germline V gene. With 0 bases removed from V and 3 bases from J, the gap between germline ends came to 6 bases. This CDR3 is CASSLGRDYGYTF. The CDR3 DNA follows: TGCGCCAGCAGCTTGGGGCGGGACTATGGCTACACCTTC.

A few counts support this clonotype. The CDR3 DNA reads TGTGCCAGCAGTGCCTCCCTGAACACTGAAGCTTTCTTT. Translated: CASSASLNTEAFF. The chain couples TRBV6-1 to TRBJ1-1, with D unresolved. The CDR3 runs 13 residues. Germline lookup yields CDR1 MNHNS and CDR2 SASEGT. V was trimmed by 4 bases and J by 0 bases, leaving 6 bases between them.

This clonotype showed up many times. The rearrangement joins TRBV2 to TRBJ2-2, with TRBD2 identical over 11 bases. J lost 4 bases, V lost 10 bases, and 5 bases had no gene match. This CDR3 region has 14 residues. Per germline, CDR1 SNHLY and CDR2 FYNNEI. CDR3 in amino acids: CATSGLAVTGELFF. In nucleotides, the CDR3 is TGTGCCACCTCGGGACTAGCGGTCACCGGGGAGCTGTTTTTT.

V and J are TRBV7-8 and TRBJ1-6; D call uncertain. V was pared by 1 base and J by 5 bases, with 6 bases between. Per germline, CDR1 SGHVS and CDR2 FQNEAQ. CDR3 length equals 14 residues. The CDR3 DNA reads as TGTGCCAGCAGCTTAGGGCACAATAATTCACCCCTCCACTTT. This encodes CASSLGHNNSPLHF.

As to this clonotype: A much larger clone sits a single nucleotide away, making a read error possible. The V gene is TRBV4-1, the J gene TRBJ1-2; unclear D gene. Germline V gene data show CDR1 as MGHRA and CDR2 as YSYEKL. This CDR3 spans 16 amino acids. The CDR3 DNA sequence: TGCGCCAGCAGCCAACCTATGGAGACTCTAAACTATGGCTTCACCTTC. Translating it yields CASSQPMETLNYGFTF.

Comments on this clonotype: Sequence at one end of the junction differs from germline and may be a read error. The rearrangement joins TRBV28 to TRBJ2-1; 12 bases match TRBD2. The CDR3 has 18 residues. The germline CDR1 and CDR2 sequences are MDHEN and SYDVKM. The CDR3 is CASPPSGRAGSSYKEQFF. The DNA for the CDR3 is TGTGCCAGCCCCCCTAGCGGGAGGGCCGGGAGCTCCTACAAAGAGCAGTTCTTC.

This clonotype was detected many times. The CDR3 region is CASRQGGDTGELFF. CDR3 nucleotide sequence: TGTGCCAGCAGACAGGGCGGGGACACCGGGGAGCTGTTTTTT. The chain employs TRBV7-3 and TRBJ2-2; D might be TRBD1 or TRBD2, each matching 6 bases. Trimming stripped 6 bases from V and 3 bases from J, with 11 bases between. This CDR3 spans 14 amino acids. The germline gives CDR1 SGHTA, CDR2 FQGTGA.

The V gene is TRBV28, the J gene TRBJ2-4; D ambiguous. This CDR3 contains 14 residues. The V end was cut by 4 bases, the J end by 6 bases, with 13 bases between. Germline values: CDR1 MDHEN, CDR2 SYDVKM. DNA for the CDR3: TGTGCCAGCAGTTCCCCCCACGTGGGAAACATTCAGTACTTC. Protein sequence: CASSSPHVGNIQYF.

This clonotype was observed a few times. This sequence joins TRBV28 and TRBJ2-7; perhaps TRBD2 as D (5 bases). The CDR3 contains 11 residues. The germline CDR1 and CDR2 sequences are MDHEN and SYDVKM. The DNA of the CDR3 is TGTGGGTCGGGGAATTACTACGAGCAGTACTTC. It specifies CGSGNYYEQYF.

This clonotype was counted ten times or more. The V and J genes are TRBV5-1 and TRBJ2-5, with 7 bases that match TRBD1. CDR3 length: 16 residues. Unmatched junction bases numbered 13, after V lost 3 bases and J lost 5 bases. Germline V CDR1 and CDR2: SGHRS, YFSETQ. The CDR3 is CASSSLIGRGIETQYF. The CDR3 nucleotides are TGCGCCAGCAGCTCCCTCATTGGCAGGGGGATTGAGACCCAGTACTTC.

This chain joins TRBV6-1 and TRBJ2-7, with 7 bases lining up with TRBD1. The ends lost 1 base at V and 3 bases at J; junction bases unmatched: 15. The CDR3 length is 18 residues. The germline gives CDR1 MNHNS, CDR2 SASEGT. This chain's CDR3 is CASSEGPYTGTDLYEQYF. CDR3 DNA sequence: TGTGCCAGCAGTGAAGGCCCCTATACCGGGACAGACCTCTACGAGCAGTACTTC.

The chain combines TRBV18 with TRBJ2-5, with 10 bases fitting TRBD2. Germline V gene lookup returns CDR1 KGHSH and CDR2 LQKENI. With 4 bases clipped from V and 5 bases from J, the junction kept 4 bases outside the gene matches. The CDR3 spans 14 residues. This CDR3 is CASSHGTSEETQYF. CDR3 nucleotide sequence: TGTGCCAGCTCACACGGGACTAGCGAGGAGACCCAGTACTTC.

In this sample, this clonotype turned up many times. The V call is TRBV6-1, the J call TRBJ2-5, with 10 positions matching TRBD2. CDR3 length equals 13 residues. Losses at the gene ends were 8 bases for V and 5 bases for J; bases not matched to a gene: 5. The germline gives CDR1 MNHNS, CDR2 SASEGT. The CDR3 reads CASLTSGLETQYF. CDR3 in DNA: TGTGCCAGCTTGACTAGCGGGTTGGAGACCCAGTACTTC.

There are many counts of this clonotype. The genes are TRBV3-1 and TRBJ2-7; 7 bases are a match to TRBD1. V lost 1 base, J lost 6 bases, and 6 bases stayed unmatched. Germline lookup yields CDR1 LGHDT and CDR2 YNNKEL (reference sequence). CDR3 size: 14 residues. The CDR3 loop reads CASSQGQGLSEQYF. CDR3 nucleotides: TGTGCCAGCAGCCAAGGACAGGGTCTGAGCGAGCAGTACTTC.

This clonotype was seen many times. The rearrangement joins TRBV12-3 or TRBV12-4 to TRBJ2-7; the match to TRBD2 covers 8 bases. The CDR3 has 15 residues. V lost 6 bases and J lost 6; bases outside the gene matches: 13. Here the CDR3 DNA reads TGTGCCAGCAGCCTCGCCCGGAACGCGGGAGGCGAGCAGTACTTC. Amino acid sequence: CASSLARNAGGEQYF.

This clonotype was seen only a few times. The V gene is TRBV28, the J gene TRBJ2-7, with 9 bases identical to TRBD1. The ends lost 3 bases at V and 2 bases at J; junction bases unmatched: 8. This CDR3 spans 16 amino acids. In germline, CDR1 is MDHEN, CDR2 SYDVKM. CDR3 amino acids: CASSLLSGTGTYEQYF. The CDR3 nucleotides read TGTGCCAGCAGTTTGCTTTCCGGGACAGGGACCTACGAGCAGTACTTC.

This clonotype was picked up many times. J is TRBJ2-5 and V is TRBV20-1; 7 bases map to TRBD2. The V segment lost 4 bases and the J segment 5 bases; nucleotides outside the gene matches: 4. Germline CDR1 is DFQATT and CDR2 is SNEGSKA (reference sequence). CDR3 length: 12 residues. This CDR3 reads CSATAGVETQYF. The CDR3 nucleotides read TGCAGTGCTACTGCGGGAGTGGAGACCCAGTACTTC.

This chain links TRBV13 with TRBJ1-2, with D maybe TRBD1 (6 bases). The germline V gene encodes CDR1 PRHDT and CDR2 FYEKMQ (reference sequence). Between the trimmed V and J ends, which lost 5 bases and 6 bases, there was a span of 16 bases. CDR3 size: 14 residues. DNA of the CDR3: TGTGCCAGCAGCACGCGGGACATGTTAAATGGCTACACCTTC. Protein product: CASSTRDMLNGYTF. The entire variable domain, with the rest obtained from reference TRBV13 and TRBJ1-2, is as follows: AAGVIQSPRHLIKEKRETATLKCYPIPRHDTVYWYQQGPGQDPQFLISFYEKMQSDKGSIPDRFSAQQFSDYHSELNMSSLELGDSALYFCASSTRDMLNGYTFGSGTRLTVV.

The table lists this clonotype with many counts. This chain uses TRBV5-1 with TRBJ2-7, with 9 bases aligning to TRBD1. Losses at the gene ends were 4 bases for V and 2 bases for J; bases not matched to a gene: 10. Germline CDR1 SGHRS, CDR2 YFSETQ. The CDR3 is 16 amino acids. This chain's CDR3 is CASSTQPGQGAYEQYF. In DNA form, the CDR3 reads TGCGCCAGCAGCACCCAGCCGGGACAGGGAGCCTACGAGCAGTACTTC.